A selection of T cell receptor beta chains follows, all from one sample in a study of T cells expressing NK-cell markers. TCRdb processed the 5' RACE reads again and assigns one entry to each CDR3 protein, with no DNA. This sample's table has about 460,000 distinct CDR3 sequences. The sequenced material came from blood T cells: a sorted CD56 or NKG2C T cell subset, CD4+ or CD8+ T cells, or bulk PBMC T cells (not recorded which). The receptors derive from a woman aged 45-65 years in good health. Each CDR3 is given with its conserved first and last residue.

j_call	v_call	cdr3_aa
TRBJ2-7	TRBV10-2	CASSESRLAGRRSYEQYF
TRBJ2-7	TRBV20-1	CSALGGGHGEQYF
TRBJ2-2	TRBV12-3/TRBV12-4	CASSLGLAGGPGELFF
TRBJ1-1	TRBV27	CASTLREPRFTEAFF
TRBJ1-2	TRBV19	CASSKGDISNYGYTF
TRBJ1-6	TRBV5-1	CASSPGQGPRSPLHF
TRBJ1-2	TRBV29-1	CSVESPPDYTF
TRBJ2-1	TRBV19	CASSTSGTGYNEQFF
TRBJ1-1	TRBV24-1	CATSDPPGRTEAFF
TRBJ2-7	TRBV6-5	CASSSYLAGGGSYEQYF
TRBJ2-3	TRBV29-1	CSVEPMSGDTQYF
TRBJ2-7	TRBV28	CASSLQLAVYEQYF
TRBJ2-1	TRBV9	CASSALAGVRYNEQFF
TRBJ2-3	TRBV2	CASSRNLPPTDTQYF
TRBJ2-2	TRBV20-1	CSARGQGVTGELFF
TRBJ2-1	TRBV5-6	CASSLRVGLAAYNEQFF
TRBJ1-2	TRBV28	CASSPPGFGWTRGGYTF
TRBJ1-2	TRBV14	CASSQELEQDGYTF
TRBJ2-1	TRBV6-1	CASSPGAEQFF
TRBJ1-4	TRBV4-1	CASSPLGHNEKLFF
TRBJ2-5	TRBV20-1	CSAIRTRAPIQETQYF
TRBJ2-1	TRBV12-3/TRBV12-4	CASTIGALNNEQFF
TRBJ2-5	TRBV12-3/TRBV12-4	CASSLVPRGRRETQYF
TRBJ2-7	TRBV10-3	CAISRDTYEQYF
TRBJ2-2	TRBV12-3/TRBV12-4	CASSLGKGAAGELFF
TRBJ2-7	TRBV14	CASSHMSQSDPEQYF
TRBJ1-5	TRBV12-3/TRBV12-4	CASSSRRAQHF
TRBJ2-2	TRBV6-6	CASKPTGLASGELFF
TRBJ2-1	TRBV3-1	CASSRTGGGEQFF
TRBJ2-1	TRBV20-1	CSAGTGDPYNEQFF
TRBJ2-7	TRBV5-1	CASSLGLAGGPYEQYF
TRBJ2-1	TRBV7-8	CASSFRPSGSPSSYNEQFF
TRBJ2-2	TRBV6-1	CACNRRYTGELFF
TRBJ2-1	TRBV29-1	CSVVPAGLNSYNEQFF
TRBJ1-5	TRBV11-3	CASSLGRLPSQPQHF
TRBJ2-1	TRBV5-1	CASSPGLRGSFLGYNEQFF
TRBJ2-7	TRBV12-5	CASGLVLPYEQYF
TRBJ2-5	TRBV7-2	CASSLGGTQETQYF
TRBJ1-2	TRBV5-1	CASSLDRVGYTF
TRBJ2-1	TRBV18	CASSPGAEYNEQFF
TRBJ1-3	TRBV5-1	CASSFTTGIGNTIYF
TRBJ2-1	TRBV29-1	CSVGRGPTYNEQFF